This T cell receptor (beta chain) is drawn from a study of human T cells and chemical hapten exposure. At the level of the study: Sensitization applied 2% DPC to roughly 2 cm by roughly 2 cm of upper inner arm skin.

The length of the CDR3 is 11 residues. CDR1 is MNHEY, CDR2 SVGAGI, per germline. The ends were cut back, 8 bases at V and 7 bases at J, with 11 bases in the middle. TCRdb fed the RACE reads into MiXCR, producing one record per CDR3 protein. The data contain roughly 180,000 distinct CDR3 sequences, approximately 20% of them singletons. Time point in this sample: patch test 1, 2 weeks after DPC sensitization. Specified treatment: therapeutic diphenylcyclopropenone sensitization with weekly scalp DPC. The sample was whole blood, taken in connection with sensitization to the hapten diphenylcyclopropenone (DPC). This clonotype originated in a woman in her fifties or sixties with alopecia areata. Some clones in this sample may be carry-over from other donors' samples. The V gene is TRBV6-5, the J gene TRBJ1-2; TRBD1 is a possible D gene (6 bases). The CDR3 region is CASRQDFGYTF. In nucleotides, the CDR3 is TGTGCCAGCCGACAGGATTTTGGCTACACCTTC.